What follows is one TCR beta chain and its context. Its target is not known. This record belongs to a study of shared clonotypes between healthy human individuals. Turning to the study itself: With ages of 18 to 49, the donors were two women and three men. Researchers assigned three CD4 naive, three CD4 memory, two CD8 naive and one CD8 memory plate to each donor. Study-level findings and limits: What naive subsets generally showed was a larger estimated richness than memory subsets showed.

Investigators spread the genomic DNA of each subset evenly over several immunoSEQ plates. Clones were sequenced by immunoSEQ multiplex PCR, and TCRdb holds only the in-frame ones, with some missing. The data contain more than 1.2 million clones, around 98.5% of them singletons. The TCR comes from a man in his thirties or forties in good health. Sequencing input: naive CD4+ T cells sorted from blood. Subset: CD45RA+ positively selected.

In nucleotides, the CDR3 is TGTGCCAGCTCGGAGGGCCTCGGCAATGAGCAGTTCTTC. As protein: CASSEGLGNEQFF. The rearrangement links TRBV28 to TRBJ2-1; perhaps TRBD2 as D (6 bases). Germline V gene sequence: CDR1 MDHEN, CDR2 SYDVKM. There are 13 residues in the CDR3. The V and J ends lost 8 bases and 6 bases respectively, with 14 bases between them.